The 25 T cell receptor beta chains presented below share a single source sample, sequenced in a study of CD8 T cells in Susac syndrome. RNA totalling roughly 0.5 to 1 ug underwent reverse transcription with random hexamers. Using its own MiXCR run on the immunoSEQ multiplex PCR reads, TCRdb lists one record per CDR3 protein. The sample has about 57,000 distinct CDR3 sequences; 93% are singletons. The sequenced sample was CD8+ T cells from PBMCs. All receptors come from a human donor with multiple sclerosis.

The chain has TRBV6-1 and TRBJ1-2; no clear D. The CDR3 is 12 amino acids. The ends were cut back, 5 bases at V and 11 bases at J, with 15 bases in the middle. Germline V gene data show CDR1 as MNHNS and CDR2 as SASEGT. The CDR3 bases are TGTGCCAGCAGTCCCGAGCGGGCCCGGTACACCTTC. Protein: CASSPERARYTF.

This chain links TRBV5-1 with TRBJ2-1; possibly TRBD2 for D (6 bases). The CDR3 has 16 residues. CDR1 and CDR2 from the germline V gene are SGHRS and YFSETQ. V gave up 4 bases and J gave up 2 bases, with 16 bases separating them. CDR3 sequence: CASSLRGTEAYNEQFF. CDR3 sequence (DNA): TGCGCCAGCAGCCTTCGCGGGACGGAAGCCTACAATGAGCAGTTCTTC.

The chain couples TRBV12-3 or TRBV12-4 to TRBJ1-2; D is ambiguous. The CDR3 consists of 12 residues. Trimming removed 3 bases from V and 7 bases from J, with 9 bases in between. CDR3 protein: CASSFGEVGYTF. DNA for the CDR3: TGTGCCAGCAGTTTCGGTGAGGTTGGCTACACCTTC.

This chain connects TRBV11-2 to TRBJ2-3; TRBD1 matches at 7 bases. This CDR3 region has 14 residues. Germline V gives CDR1 SGHAT, CDR2 FQNNGV. V was pared by 9 bases and J by 6 bases, with 12 bases of the junction left unmatched. CDR3 sequence reads: CASQGGGPGDTQYF. The CDR3 DNA is TGTGCCAGTCAAGGGGGCGGACCCGGGGATACGCAGTATTTT.

The gene calls are TRBV7-9 and TRBJ2-3, with D tentatively TRBD1 (7 bases). The CDR3 has 16 residues. Germline V gives CDR1 SEHNR, CDR2 FQNEAQ (reference sequence). V was clipped by 4 bases and J by 2 bases, with 16 bases between them. CDR3 amino acids: CASSSRQGGFTDTQYF. The DNA of the CDR3 is TGTGCCAGCAGCTCCCGACAGGGAGGCTTCACAGATACGCAGTATTTT.

The chain joins TRBV27 to TRBJ2-4; possible D gene TRBD2, 6 bases. CDR1 and CDR2 (germline): MNHEY, SMNVEV (reference sequence). The V end was cut by 5 bases, the J end by 5 bases, with 16 bases between. The CDR3 has 15 amino acids. For the CDR3, the DNA is TGTGCCAGCAGTCTTACCGGGACTGGGGAAAACATTCAGTACTTC. This translates into CASSLTGTGENIQYF.

The V call is TRBV9, the J call TRBJ2-1; D gene ambiguous. Looked up from germline, CDR1 is SGDLS and CDR2 is YYNGEE. V was pared by 0 bases and J by 5 bases, with 9 bases between. The CDR3 totals 14 residues. CDR3 residues: CASSVDQEHNEQFF. The DNA for the CDR3 is TGTGCCAGCAGCGTAGATCAGGAACACAATGAGCAGTTCTTC. Complete variable domain (other parts from reference TRBV9 and TRBJ2-1): DSGVTQTPKHLITATGQRVTLRCSPRSGDLSVYWYQQSLDQGLQFLIQYYNGEERAKGNILERFSAQQFPDLHSELNLSSLELGDSALYFCASSVDQEHNEQFFGPGTRLTVL.

This clonotype was seen just once. This sequence joins TRBV30 and TRBJ2-2; D not resolved. CDR3 length: 13 residues. Germline V CDR1 and CDR2: GTSNPN, SVGIG (reference sequence). The V end lost 4 bases, the J end lost 4 bases, and 10 bases lay between the germline ends. This CDR3 is CAWTPIATGELFF. CDR3 sequence (DNA): TGTGCCTGGACTCCAATAGCCACCGGGGAGCTGTTTTTT.

This chain connects TRBV30 to TRBJ1-5, with unresolved D. This CDR3 has 15 residues. V was pared by 4 bases and J by 5 bases, with 18 bases between. CDR1 is GTSNPN and CDR2 is SVGIG in the germline V gene (reference sequence). In DNA form, the CDR3 reads TGTGCCTGGAAGCCTTGGGCCTCAGAGGATCAGCCCCAGCATTTT. Amino acid sequence: CAWKPWASEDQPQHF.

This clonotype was counted a single time. The gene calls are TRBV7-9 and TRBJ1-4, with unresolved D. CDR3 size: 15 residues. The V end lost 0 bases, the J end lost 6 bases, and 11 bases lay between the germline ends. The germline V gene has CDR1 SEHNR and CDR2 FQNEAQ (reference sequence). CDR3 nucleotide sequence: TGTGCCAGCAGCTTAGCTCCGGGGATCGATGAAAAACTGTTTTTT. It codes for CASSLAPGIDEKLFF.

The CDR3 region has the DNA TGTGCCAGACAGGTTTTCTCTGGGGCCAACGTCCTGACTTTC. It encodes CARQVFSGANVLTF. V gene TRBV2 combines with J gene TRBJ2-6; tentatively, D is TRBD1 (5 bases). The germline V gene has CDR1 SNHLY and CDR2 FYNNEI. The CDR3 has 14 residues. The V end was cut by 9 bases, the J end by 0 bases, with 9 bases between.

The chain is built from TRBV10-3 and TRBJ2-7; tentatively, D is TRBD1 (6 bases). CDR3 size: 13 residues. The ends were cut back, 6 bases at V and 2 bases at J, with 11 bases in the middle. Germline V gene sequence: CDR1 ENHRY, CDR2 SYGVKD. The CDR3: CAIREPGAYEQYF. In DNA, the CDR3 is TGTGCCATCAGGGAGCCAGGGGCCTACGAGCAGTACTTC.

This chain links TRBV4-2 with TRBJ2-5; D uncertain. CDR1 is LGHNA, CDR2 YNFKEQ, per germline. The CDR3 runs 12 residues. V lost 3 bases and J lost 2, with 4 bases in between. The DNA of the CDR3 is TGTGCCAGCAGCCAGGATCAAGAGACCCAGTACTTC. This sequence encodes CASSQDQETQYF.

The chain links TRBV4-2 to TRBJ2-7, with D unclear. V was clipped by 1 base and J by 0 bases, with 7 bases between them. The CDR3 sequence is 14 residues long. Germline loops: CDR1 LGHNA, CDR2 YNFKEQ. The CDR3 nucleotides read TGTGCCAGCAGCCAAGCTGGGGTCTCCTACGAGCAGTACTTC. It specifies CASSQAGVSYEQYF.

The chain couples TRBV11-1 to TRBJ2-1; 12 bases are shared with TRBD1. Germline lookup yields CDR1 SGHAT and CDR2 FQDESV (reference sequence). The length of the CDR3 is 16 residues. With V trimmed by 2 bases and J by 6 bases, 5 bases remained unmatched. This CDR3 is CASSLRRDRGRNEQFF. The DNA of the CDR3 is TGTGCCAGCAGCTTAAGGCGGGACAGGGGGCGCAATGAGCAGTTCTTC.

The chain has TRBV13 and TRBJ1-1; TRBD1 might be the D (5 bases). V lost 8 bases and J lost 5, with 12 bases in between. Per germline, CDR1 PRHDT and CDR2 FYEKMQ (reference sequence). The CDR3 totals 12 residues. DNA for the CDR3: TGTGCCAGCGGAGAGGGGATGACTGAAGCTTTCTTT. Translating gives CASGEGMTEAFF.

The V gene is TRBV2, the J gene TRBJ2-7; TRBD1 is a possible D gene (6 bases). CDR1 SNHLY and CDR2 FYNNEI come from the germline V gene. The V end lost 5 bases, the J end lost 4 bases, and 15 bases lay between the germline ends. The CDR3 is made up of 14 amino acids. The CDR3 bases are TGTGCCAGCAGTTCCTACAGGGAGCGATACGAGCAGTACTTC. Translation: CASSSYRERYEQYF. Together with reference TRBV2 and TRBJ2-7, the CDR3 gives the full variable domain: EPEVTQTPSHQVTQMGQEVILRCVPISNHLYFYWYRQILGQKVEFLVSFYNNEISEKSEIFDDQFSVERPDGSNFTLKIRSTKLEDSAMYFCASSSYRERYEQYFGPGTRLTVT.

The CDR3 DNA follows: TGTGCCACCTTACTAAGGGGGGACACTGAAGCTTTCTTT. It is translated as CATLLRGDTEAFF. This chain uses TRBV28 with TRBJ1-1, with D maybe TRBD1 (6 bases). CDR1 is MDHEN, CDR2 SYDVKM, per germline. Trimming shortened V by 10 bases and J by 3 bases, and 15 bases separated the two germline ends. The length of the CDR3 is 13 residues.

This clonotype has only one observation. The chain joins TRBV6-5 to TRBJ2-5; 7 bases match TRBD2. Per germline, CDR1 MNHEY and CDR2 SVGAGI. The V and J ends lost 4 bases and 2 bases, in that order; junction bases with no gene match: 1. The CDR3 extends over 13 amino acids. This chain's CDR3 is CASSSAGQETQYF. In DNA form, the CDR3 reads TGTGCCAGCAGTTCAGCGGGACAAGAGACCCAGTACTTC.

The chain recombines TRBV7-9 with TRBJ2-1; either TRBD1 or TRBD2 may supply D (6 bases each). The CDR3 is 16 residues long. CDR1 and CDR2 (germline): SEHNR, FQNEAQ (reference sequence). Trimming took 4 bases from V and 7 from J, leaving 20 bases between them. The CDR3 loop reads CASSSNRDGGHNEQFF. The CDR3 DNA is TGTGCCAGCAGCTCAAACAGGGATGGGGGGCATAATGAGCAGTTCTTC.

The V call is TRBV13, the J call TRBJ1-3; no definite D call. The V and J ends lost 5 bases and 4 bases respectively, with 12 bases between them. Germline V gene lookup returns CDR1 PRHDT and CDR2 FYEKMQ (reference sequence). There are 14 residues in the CDR3. The CDR3: CASSPRQSGNTIYF. CDR3 nucleotides: TGTGCCAGCAGCCCGCGGCAGTCCGGAAACACCATATATTTT.

The chain combines TRBV20-1 with TRBJ2-1, with D hard to call. V was shortened by 7 bases and J by 9 bases, with 13 bases between the two germline ends. Germline V gives CDR1 DFQATT, CDR2 SNEGSKA (reference sequence). This CDR3 comprises 11 residues. CDR3 sequence: CSVRAPGEQFF. CDR3 nucleotides: TGCAGTGTCAGAGCCCCGGGTGAGCAGTTCTTC.

The chain recombines TRBV7-9 with TRBJ2-7; weak D call: TRBD2 (5 bases). Looked up from germline, CDR1 is SEHNR and CDR2 is FQNEAQ (reference sequence). V was shortened by 5 bases and J by 3 bases, with 17 bases between the two germline ends. This CDR3 contains 15 residues. CDR3 amino acids: CASSPLTGLNYEQYF. Written as DNA, the CDR3 is TGTGCCAGCAGCCCTCTGACGGGGTTAAACTACGAGCAGTACTTC. Using reference TRBV7-9 and TRBJ2-7 for the parts outside the CDR3, the full variable domain is DTGVSQNPRHKITKRGQNVTFRCDPISEHNRLYWYRQTLGQGPEFLTYFQNEAQLEKSRLLSDRFSAERPKGSFSTLEIQRTEQGDSAMYLCASSPLTGLNYEQYFGPGTRLTVT.

This clonotype was seen more than once but under ten times. The chain employs TRBV20-1 and TRBJ2-7; the D is unclear. Germline V gene lookup returns CDR1 DFQATT and CDR2 SNEGSKA (reference sequence). V lost 3 bases and J lost 5, with 11 bases in between. The CDR3 has 12 residues. This chain's CDR3 is CSAREFGDEQYF. The CDR3 DNA reads TGCAGTGCTAGGGAGTTCGGCGACGAGCAGTACTTC.

The chain is built from TRBV7-6 and TRBJ1-4; possibly TRBD1 for D (5 bases). The ends were cut back, 6 bases at V and 6 bases at J, with 17 bases in the middle. In germline, CDR1 is SGHVS, CDR2 FNYEAQ. The CDR3 length is 15 residues. The CDR3 loop is CASSRRFRVDEKLFF. CDR3 in DNA: TGTGCCAGCAGTCGAAGGTTCAGGGTAGATGAAAAACTGTTTTTT.